One and the same sample provided the 13 T cell receptor beta chains below, sequenced in a study of shared clonotypes between healthy human individuals. This table comes from immunoSEQ multiplex PCR, and its TCRdb copy is limited to in-frame clones, with some not included. The table records about 1.4 million clones, about 96% of them present only once. The sequenced sample was naive CD4+ T cells sorted from blood. Subset specified: CD45RA+ positively selected. These receptors all stem from a man aged 25-45 years in good health.

The V and J genes are TRBV29-1 and TRBJ2-7; 8 bases are shared with TRBD1. The V gene's germline CDR1 is SQVTM and CDR2 ANQGSEA. There are 13 residues in the CDR3. The J segment lost 1 base and the V segment lost 4 bases, leaving 3 bases of the junction unmatched. The CDR3 DNA follows: TGCAGCGTTGGGGGACAGGATTCCTACGAGCAGTACTTC. Protein: CSVGGQDSYEQYF.

In its sample, this clone was seen once. V is TRBV28 and J is TRBJ2-2, with TRBD1 identical over 8 bases. Germline CDR1 is MDHEN and CDR2 is SYDVKM. After removal of 5 bases from V and 7 bases from J, the junction contained 6 bases not matched to a gene. This CDR3 comprises 14 residues. Written as DNA, the CDR3 is TGTGCCAGCAGTCCCGGACAGGGAATCGGGGAGCTGTTTTTT. Its translation is CASSPGQGIGELFF.

V and J are TRBV5-4 and TRBJ2-5; D is undetermined. CDR1 and CDR2 (germline): SGHNT, YYREEE (reference sequence). With 7 bases removed from V and 2 bases from J, the gap between germline ends came to 12 bases. The length of the CDR3 is 13 residues. The DNA for the CDR3 is TGTGCCAGCCAACTCAGTCCGCAAGAGACCCAGTACTTC. Protein: CASQLSPQETQYF. Based on the CDR3 plus reference TRBV5-4 and TRBJ2-5, the full variable domain is ETGVTQSPTHLIKTRGQQVTLRCSSQSGHNTVSWYQQALGQGPQFIFQYYREEENGRGNFPPRFSGLQFPNYSSELNVNALELDDSALYLCASQLSPQETQYFGPGTRLLVL.

This chain links TRBV5-1 with TRBJ1-3; D not resolved. Looked up from germline, CDR1 is SGHRS and CDR2 is YFSETQ. V gave up 4 bases and J gave up 2 bases, with 10 bases separating them. CDR3 length equals 14 residues. DNA of the CDR3: TGCGCCAGCAGCCTAGGGAAAGCTGGAAACACCATATATTTT. It translates to CASSLGKAGNTIYF.

This sequence joins TRBV28 and TRBJ1-4; D is uncertain. V was cut by 3 bases and J by 0 bases, with 5 bases left in between. Germline CDR1 and CDR2: MDHEN and SYDVKM. The CDR3 extends over 14 amino acids. The CDR3 protein is CASSFPATNEKLFF. The CDR3 bases are TGTGCCAGCAGTTTCCCAGCAACTAATGAAAAACTGTTTTTT.

The chain links TRBV7-8 to TRBJ2-7; D may be TRBD1 (6 bases). The germline CDR1 and CDR2 sequences are SGHVS and FQNEAQ. The CDR3 extends over 15 amino acids. V was shortened by 1 base and J by 3 bases, with 13 bases between the two germline ends. As DNA, the CDR3 is TGTGCCAGCAGCTTAGGAATGGGGGCGGGCTACGAGCAGTACTTC. Amino acids: CASSLGMGAGYEQYF.

The chain has TRBV15 and TRBJ2-7; 10 nucleotides agree with TRBD2. Germline trimming cut 9 bases from V and 3 bases from J; bases unmatched to any gene: 8. The CDR3 consists of 14 residues. CDR1 LNHNV and CDR2 YYDKDF come from the germline V gene (reference sequence). The CDR3 protein is CATSLGLANYEQYF. In nucleotides, the CDR3 is TGTGCCACTTCACTGGGACTAGCGAACTACGAGCAGTACTTC.

The genes are TRBV6-6 and TRBJ2-5; TRBD2 matches 7 bases. The V and J ends lost 7 bases and 4 bases, in that order; junction bases with no gene match: 6. There are 13 residues in the CDR3. Germline V gene data show CDR1 as MNHNY and CDR2 as SVGAGI (reference sequence). Written as DNA, the CDR3 is TGTGCCAGCAACGCGGGGGTTCGAGAGACCCAGTACTTC. It translates to CASNAGVRETQYF.

This clone was seen once. The genes are TRBV6-1 and TRBJ1-2; 9 bases are shared with TRBD1. The CDR3 is 14 residues long. Germline CDR1 MNHNS, CDR2 SASEGT. With 8 bases clipped from V and 7 bases from J, the junction kept 11 bases outside the gene matches. CDR3 coding DNA: TGTGCCAGCTGGGAAGGACAGGGGTATAGTGGCTACACCTTC. Translating gives CASWEGQGYSGYTF.

Comment on this clone: Other DNA sequences within the sample encode an identical CDR3. V usage is TRBV6-1 and J usage is TRBJ2-7, with D possibly TRBD1 on 6 matching bases. V was shortened by 1 base and J by 2 bases, with 12 bases between the two germline ends. This CDR3 spans 15 amino acids. Germline V CDR1 and CDR2: MNHNS, SASEGT. CDR3 sequence (DNA): TGTGCCAGCAGTGAAGTCCCCGGACAGACCTACGAGCAGTACTTC. Protein sequence: CASSEVPGQTYEQYF.

This chain links TRBV5-4 with TRBJ2-2; a weak D match, TRBD2 (6 bases). This CDR3 region has 15 residues. V was shortened by 1 base and J by 6 bases, with 13 bases between the two germline ends. From germline, CDR1 is SGHNT and CDR2 YYREEE (reference sequence). CDR3 in DNA: TGTGCCAGCAGCTTGACTAGCCCCCTGGCCGGGGAGCTGTTTTTT. Translation: CASSLTSPLAGELFF.

The chain uses TRBV30 and TRBJ2-3; D call uncertain. The germline V gene has CDR1 GTSNPN and CDR2 SVGIG (reference sequence). V lost 2 bases and J lost 2, with 8 bases in between. The CDR3 totals 13 residues. The chain's CDR3 is CAWSQKSTDTQYF. The CDR3 bases are TGTGCCTGGAGTCAGAAGTCCACAGATACGCAGTATTTT.

J is TRBJ1-5 and V is TRBV19; D gene unclear. V lost 6 bases and J lost 0, with 3 bases in between. Looked up from germline, CDR1 is LNHDA and CDR2 is SQIVND (reference sequence). The CDR3 extends over 12 amino acids. Here the CDR3 reads CASRLSNQPQHF. The CDR3 DNA reads as TGTGCCAGTAGACTTAGCAATCAGCCCCAGCATTTT.